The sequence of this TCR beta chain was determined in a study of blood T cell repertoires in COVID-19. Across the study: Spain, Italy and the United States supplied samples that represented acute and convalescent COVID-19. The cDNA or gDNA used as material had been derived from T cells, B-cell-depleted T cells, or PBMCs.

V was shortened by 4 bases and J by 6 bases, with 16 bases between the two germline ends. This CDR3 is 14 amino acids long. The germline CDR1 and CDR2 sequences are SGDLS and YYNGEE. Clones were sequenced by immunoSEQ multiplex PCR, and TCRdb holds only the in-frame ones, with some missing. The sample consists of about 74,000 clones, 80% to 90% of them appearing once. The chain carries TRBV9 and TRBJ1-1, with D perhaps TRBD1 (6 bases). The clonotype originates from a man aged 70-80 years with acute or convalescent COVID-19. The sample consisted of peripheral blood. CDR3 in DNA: TGTGCCAGCAGCAAAGAGGGGGTGGCAGCTGAAGCTTTCTTT. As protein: CASSKEGVAAEAFF.